These 3 T cell receptor beta chains came from one sample sequenced in a study of blood T cell repertoires in COVID-19. Clones were read by immunoSEQ multiplex PCR, and TCRdb kept only the in-frame ones, dropping some. The top ten clones hold 13% of a sample with around 190,000 clones, roughly 84% of them seen once. Sequencing used peripheral blood. The receptors were gathered from a human donor in a cohort sampled during active COVID-19.

The CDR3 nucleotides are TGTGCCAGCAGCCGCCCCACCCGGGAGGGGGGCATTCAGTACTTC. The encoded protein is CASSRPTREGGIQYF. The chain has TRBV6-6 and TRBJ2-4; TRBD2 agrees at 8 bases. This CDR3 is built from 15 residues. Germline V gene data show CDR1 as MNHNY and CDR2 as SVGAGI (reference sequence). V shed 6 bases, J shed 9 bases, and the junction held 13 bases outside the gene matches.

The chain employs TRBV2 and TRBJ1-5; D is unclear. The CDR3 runs 15 residues. Looked up from germline, CDR1 is SNHLY and CDR2 is FYNNEI. Trimming shortened V by 4 bases and J by 7 bases, and 17 bases separated the two germline ends. Written as DNA, the CDR3 is TGTGCCAGCAGTGCACGGGTGACGGGAGAGCAGCCCCAGCATTTT. Protein sequence: CASSARVTGEQPQHF.

This chain connects TRBV7-9 to TRBJ1-4, with D perhaps matching TRBD1 (5 bases). V lost 7 bases and J lost 4, with 13 bases in between. The length of the CDR3 is 14 residues. Germline values: CDR1 SEHNR, CDR2 FQNEAQ (reference sequence). The CDR3 sequence: CASNLGGFNEKLFF. Here the CDR3 DNA reads TGTGCCAGCAACTTGGGGGGATTTAATGAAAAACTGTTTTTT.